Following are 27 T cell receptor beta chains from one sample sequenced in a study of blood T cell repertoires in COVID-19. Sequencing used immunoSEQ multiplex PCR; TCRdb keeps in-frame clones, though not all of them. The sample lists about 170,000 clones, about 90% occurring once. Sequenced input: PBMCs or T cells enriched from blood (not recorded which). Receptors were obtained from a human donor with acute COVID-19. The donor label of this sample is uncertain.

The chain combines TRBV5-1 with TRBJ2-7; 14 bases map to TRBD2. Germline values: CDR1 SGHRS, CDR2 YFSETQ. This CDR3 comprises 16 residues. Losses at the gene ends were 0 bases for V and 5 bases for J; bases not matched to a gene: 4. CDR3 in DNA: TGCGCCAGCAGCTTGGGACTAGCGGGGGGGCAAAACGAGCAGTACTTC. This encodes CASSLGLAGGQNEQYF. Filled out from reference TRBV5-1 and TRBJ2-7, the complete variable domain reads KAGVTQTPRYLIKTRGQQVTLSCSPISGHRSVSWYQQTPGQGLQFLFEYFSETQRNKGNFPGRFSGRQFSNSRSEMNVSTLELGDSALYLCASSLGLAGGQNEQYFGPGTRLTVT.

V gene TRBV6-2 or TRBV6-3 combines with J gene TRBJ2-1; the match to TRBD2 covers 9 bases. Germline CDR1 and CDR2: MNHEY and SVGEGT. This CDR3 contains 12 residues. V lost 6 bases, J lost 15 bases, and 9 bases stayed unmatched. CDR3 bases: TGTGCCAGCAGCGCGAGCGGGGGGCTCTCGTTCTTC. As protein: CASSASGGLSFF.

V usage is TRBV4-3 and J usage is TRBJ2-1; 8 bases map to TRBD2. The germline V gene encodes CDR1 LGHNA and CDR2 YSLEER. This CDR3 comprises 16 residues. The ends lost 0 bases at V and 4 bases at J; junction bases unmatched: 5. This chain's CDR3 is CASSQDYRGGYNEQFF. CDR3 sequence (DNA): TGCGCCAGCAGCCAAGATTACCGGGGGGGGTACAATGAGCAGTTCTTC.

This clone was counted a single time. The rearrangement uses TRBV20-1 and TRBJ2-1; D possibly corresponds to TRBD2 (6 bases). Trimming removed 6 bases from V and 0 bases from J, with 12 bases in between. CDR1 DFQATT and CDR2 SNEGSKA come from the germline V gene (reference sequence). The CDR3 runs 14 residues. CDR3 amino acids: CSASGRSSYNEQFF. In nucleotides, the CDR3 is TGCAGTGCCAGTGGGAGGAGCTCCTACAATGAGCAGTTCTTC.

The chain links TRBV5-1 to TRBJ2-3, with 7 nucleotides matching TRBD1. Losses at the gene ends were 2 bases for V and 1 base for J; bases not matched to a gene: 7. The CDR3 consists of 16 residues. Germline assignment: CDR1 SGHRS and CDR2 YFSETQ. The CDR3: CASSFTGVGGTDTQYF. The CDR3 DNA reads as TGCGCCAGCAGCTTTACAGGGGTTGGAGGCACAGATACGCAGTATTTT.

The V call is TRBV5-1, the J call TRBJ2-5; D is possibly TRBD1 (5 bases). This CDR3 is built from 16 residues. Trimming cost V 3 bases and J 2 bases, with 17 bases left between them. Germline CDR1 SGHRS, CDR2 YFSETQ. The CDR3 bases are TGCGCCAGCAGCTACGTACAGGATCCCCTTCAAGAGACCCAGTACTTC. This codes for CASSYVQDPLQETQYF.

This chain links TRBV2 with TRBJ2-1; the match to TRBD2 covers 9 bases. Germline CDR1 reads SNHLY; CDR2 reads FYNNEI. Trimming cost V 0 bases and J 8 bases; bases outside gene matches: 5. The CDR3 is 15 amino acids. DNA for the CDR3: TGTGCCAGCAGTGAAGCCGCGCGGGGGGGTTATGAGCAGTTCTTC. Protein sequence: CASSEAARGGYEQFF.

The rearrangement links TRBV7-2 to TRBJ2-7; 9 bases agree with TRBD1. CDR1 is SGHTA, CDR2 FQGNSA, per germline. Trimming cost V 5 bases and J 6 bases; bases outside gene matches: 8. The CDR3 extends over 14 amino acids. CDR3 bases: TGTGCCAGCAGCCCCCGGACAGGGGTCGGCGAGCAGTACTTC. Translated: CASSPRTGVGEQYF.

The gene calls are TRBV28 and TRBJ1-3; the D is unclear. CDR1 is MDHEN and CDR2 is SYDVKM in the germline V gene. This CDR3 is built from 12 residues. Trimming took off 6 bases at V and 3 bases at J, with 6 bases between the two ends. The CDR3 loop reads CASSLGGNTIYF. CDR3 DNA: TGTGCCAGCAGCCTAGGTGGAAACACCATATATTTT.

This chain connects TRBV27 to TRBJ1-5; D gene ambiguous. CDR3 size: 13 residues. Germline loops: CDR1 MNHEY, CDR2 SMNVEV (reference sequence). Trimming cost V 3 bases and J 4 bases, with 7 bases left between them. CDR3 amino acids: CASSFPGNQPQHF. For the CDR3, the DNA is TGTGCCAGCAGTTTCCCGGGGAATCAGCCCCAGCATTTT.

The gene calls are TRBV4-1 and TRBJ2-3; 12 nucleotides line up with TRBD2. Germline lookup yields CDR1 MGHRA and CDR2 YSYEKL. This CDR3 spans 16 amino acids. Trimming removed 1 base from V and 2 bases from J; junction bases left unmatched: 1. The CDR3 region is CASSQGLAGVTDTQYF. As DNA, the CDR3 is TGCGCCAGCAGCCAAGGACTAGCGGGGGTCACAGATACGCAGTATTTT.

The gene calls are TRBV5-6 and TRBJ1-1; 7 bases align to TRBD1. The CDR3 is made up of 14 amino acids. V lost 5 bases and J lost 0; bases outside the gene matches: 4. CDR1 SGHDT and CDR2 YYEEEE come from the germline V gene. CDR3 sequence (DNA): TGTGCCAGCAGTTCAGGACAGGTGAACACTGAAGCTTTCTTT. The encoded protein is CASSSGQVNTEAFF.

The V and J genes are TRBV3-1 (or the pseudogene TRBV3-2) and TRBJ2-1; D ambiguous. Germline V gene data show CDR1 as LGHDT and CDR2 as YNNKEL (reference sequence). Trimming took 1 base from V and 4 from J, leaving 11 bases between them. There are 15 residues in the CDR3. The CDR3 reads CASSQVDSFYNEQFF. The CDR3 DNA sequence: TGTGCCAGCAGCCAAGTCGATAGCTTTTACAATGAGCAGTTCTTC.

The chain couples TRBV6-5 to TRBJ1-1, with D possibly TRBD1 on 5 matching bases. This CDR3 is built from 14 residues. The germline gives CDR1 MNHEY, CDR2 SVGAGI. Trimming stripped 8 bases from V and 0 bases from J, with 13 bases between. CDR3 sequence reads: CASGGWGLNTEAFF. For the CDR3, the DNA is TGTGCCAGCGGGGGGTGGGGCCTGAACACTGAAGCTTTCTTT.

The V gene is TRBV2, the J gene TRBJ1-2; 9 bases line up with TRBD1. J lost 8 bases, V lost 7 bases, and 2 bases had no gene match. Germline CDR1 and CDR2: SNHLY and FYNNEI. The CDR3 is 11 amino acids. CDR3 amino acids: CASKDRGGYTF. CDR3 coding DNA: TGTGCCAGCAAGGACAGGGGCGGCTACACCTTC.

The chain recombines TRBV7-3 with TRBJ1-2; D possibly corresponds to TRBD1 (6 bases). Trimming left V 5 bases short and J 4 bases short, with 11 bases between. There are 13 residues in the CDR3. Germline assignment: CDR1 SGHTA and CDR2 FQGTGA. The CDR3 DNA sequence: TGTGCCAGCAGCCCCGGACAGCGCTATGGCTACACCTTC. This translates into CASSPGQRYGYTF. Full variable domain (missing parts from reference TRBV7-3 and TRBJ1-2): GAGVSQTPSNKVTEKGKYVELRCDPISGHTALYWYRQSLGQGPEFLIYFQGTGAADDSGLPNDRFFAVRPEGSVSTLKIQRTERGDSAVYLCASSPGQRYGYTFGSGTRLTVV.

This chain connects TRBV10-3 to TRBJ1-1; no clear D gene. The CDR3 has 13 amino acids. The germline CDR1 and CDR2 sequences are ENHRY and SYGVKD. Trimming pared 7 bases from V and 1 base from J, leaving 10 bases between. The chain's CDR3 is CAIMRLQNTEAFF. In DNA form, the CDR3 reads TGTGCCATCATGAGGCTCCAGAACACTGAAGCTTTCTTT.

As DNA, the CDR3 is TGTGCCAGCAGTGTCGATAGCGGGGGCGGTGAGCAGTTCTTC. It encodes CASSVDSGGGEQFF. The V call is TRBV2, the J call TRBJ2-1; TRBD2 matches 9 bases. In germline, CDR1 is SNHLY, CDR2 FYNNEI. This CDR3 comprises 14 residues. Losses at the gene ends were 4 bases for V and 9 bases for J; bases not matched to a gene: 7.

This chain links TRBV9 with TRBJ1-4; 7 bases match TRBD1. CDR3 length equals 14 residues. V shed 0 bases and J 6 bases; nucleotides not matched to a gene: 2. The germline V gene encodes CDR1 SGDLS and CDR2 YYNGEE. The CDR3 bases are TGTGCCAGCAGCGTAGAGGACAGGCATGAAAAACTGTTTTTT. This codes for CASSVEDRHEKLFF.

V and J are TRBV2 and TRBJ2-3; D is perhaps TRBD1 (5 bases). The V end was cut by 1 base, the J end by 1 base, with 9 bases between. CDR3 length equals 15 residues. From germline, CDR1 is SNHLY and CDR2 FYNNEI. The CDR3 coding sequence is TGTGCCAGCAGTGAAGTACAGGCTCGCACAGATACGCAGTATTTT. Its protein product is CASSEVQARTDTQYF. Drawing the rest from reference TRBV2 and TRBJ2-3, the complete variable domain is EPEVTQTPSHQVTQMGQEVILRCVPISNHLYFYWYRQILGQKVEFLVSFYNNEISEKSEIFDDQFSVERPDGSNFTLKIRSTKLEDSAMYFCASSEVQARTDTQYFGPGTRLTVL.

The V call is TRBV24-1, the J call TRBJ2-5; weak D call: TRBD2 (5 bases). V lost 1 base to trimming and J lost 5 bases, with 19 bases between them. The CDR3 runs 17 residues. Germline loops: CDR1 KGHDR, CDR2 SFDVKD. The CDR3 reads CATSDFGTGSLFETQYF. For the CDR3, the DNA is TGTGCCACCAGTGATTTTGGAACGGGGAGCCTATTTGAGACCCAGTACTTC.

The V and J genes are TRBV6-5 and TRBJ1-2; 8 bases match TRBD1. This CDR3 has 15 amino acids. Germline assignment: CDR1 MNHEY and CDR2 SVGAGI. V trimming: 0 bases; J trimming: 6 bases; junction bases outside the gene matches: 6. The CDR3 coding sequence is TGTGCCAGCAGTTACTCGACCCCGGGACAGGATGGCTACACCTTC. Protein product: CASSYSTPGQDGYTF.

The gene calls are TRBV7-9 and TRBJ2-1, with D tentatively TRBD1 (6 bases). The CDR3 has 14 residues. Germline CDR1 and CDR2: SEHNR and FQNEAQ (reference sequence). With 5 bases removed from V and 6 bases from J, the gap between germline ends came to 14 bases. The CDR3: CASSRTEILNEQFF. As DNA, the CDR3 is TGTGCCAGCAGCCGGACAGAGATCCTCAATGAGCAGTTCTTC. Full variable domain (missing parts from reference TRBV7-9 and TRBJ2-1): DTGVSQNPRHKITKRGQNVTFRCDPISEHNRLYWYRQTLGQGPEFLTYFQNEAQLEKSRLLSDRFSAERPKGSFSTLEIQRTEQGDSAMYLCASSRTEILNEQFFGPGTRLTVL.

This clone was detected once. The chain uses TRBV9 and TRBJ2-7; 7 bases align to TRBD1. Germline values: CDR1 SGDLS, CDR2 YYNGEE. Losses at the gene ends were 3 bases for V and 3 bases for J; bases not matched to a gene: 6. The CDR3 consists of 14 residues. The CDR3 sequence: CASSARDRDYEQYF. DNA for the CDR3: TGTGCCAGCAGCGCGAGGGACAGAGACTACGAGCAGTACTTC. The full variable domain, in which reference TRBV9 and TRBJ2-7 provide the parts outside the CDR3, is DSGVTQTPKHLITATGQRVTLRCSPRSGDLSVYWYQQSLDQGLQFLIQYYNGEERAKGNILERFSAQQFPDLHSELNLSSLELGDSALYFCASSARDRDYEQYFGPGTRLTVT.

As DNA, the CDR3 is TGTGCCAGCACCCTGGGCGGGGCTCGACAGCCCCAGCATTTT. It codes for CASTLGGARQPQHF. This chain links TRBV5-6 with TRBJ1-5; TRBD1 might be the D (5 bases). This CDR3 region has 14 residues. Trimming took off 6 bases at V and 7 bases at J, with 17 bases between the two ends. Germline V gene lookup returns CDR1 SGHDT and CDR2 YYEEEE.

The J gene is TRBJ1-2, the V gene TRBV2; 7 nucleotides align to TRBD1. In germline, CDR1 is SNHLY, CDR2 FYNNEI. V lost 6 bases, J lost 2 bases, and 15 bases stayed unmatched. The CDR3 is 17 amino acids. CDR3 DNA sequence: TGTGCCAGCAGCGCCACTCGGATAGGGACAGTCAACTATGGCTACACCTTC. Translating it yields CASSATRIGTVNYGYTF.

This chain connects TRBV6-2 or TRBV6-3 to TRBJ1-1; 7 bases fit TRBD1. The length of the CDR3 is 14 residues. The germline V gene has CDR1 MNHEY and CDR2 SVGEGT. Germline trimming cut 2 bases from V and 4 bases from J; bases unmatched to any gene: 4. The CDR3 loop reads CASSYTGEVTEAFF. CDR3 DNA sequence: TGTGCCAGCAGTTACACAGGGGAAGTCACTGAAGCTTTCTTT.